This record looks at one TCR beta chain sequence and its context. The data originate from a study of T cell responses to AZD1222 COVID-19 vaccine. The assay was immunoSEQ multiplex PCR, and TCRdb's table has in-frame clones only and misses some. The sample has roughly 140,000 clones, approximately 90% seen once. Trimming left V 4 bases short and J 0 bases short, with 10 bases between. CDR3 size: 15 residues. Germline CDR1 and CDR2: LGHNA and YNFKEQ. The chain has TRBV4-2 and TRBJ1-3; D is ambiguous. The source was peripheral blood, collected 28 days after the second AZD1222 dose. This receptor was obtained from an adult who received the AZD1222 COVID-19 vaccine. CDR3 region: CASSPTPSSGNTIYF. The CDR3 DNA reads TGTGCCAGCAGCCCGACACCCTCCTCTGGAAACACCATATATTTT.